The clone carrying this T cell receptor (beta chain) was seen ten or more times. The source of the sample is a study of response to subunit inactivated influenza vaccine. TCRdb processed the RT-PCR reads anew with MiXCR; each CDR3 protein has one entry. The top ten clones hold 9.5% to 13% of a sample with more than 150,000 distinct CDR3 sequences, about a tenth of them seen once. Trimming took 5 bases from V and 1 from J, leaving 11 bases between them. Per germline, CDR1 MRHNA and CDR2 SNTAGT. The CDR3 consists of 15 residues. Sequenced material: non-naive T cells sorted from PBMCs, taken on the day of vaccination. This receptor was taken from a man aged 50 to 59 who received an inactivated influenza vaccine. The rearrangement links TRBV6-4 to TRBJ2-2; TRBD1 is a possible D gene (6 bases). The CDR3 region has the DNA TGTGCCAGCAGTCCGACAGGCGTGAACACCGGGGAGCTGTTTTTT. Encoded protein: CASSPTGVNTGELFF.